Only a few counts were recorded for the clone carrying this T cell receptor beta chain. Its antigen is still unknown. V lost 7 bases to trimming and J lost 5 bases, with 12 bases between them. The germline CDR1 and CDR2 sequences are WNHNN and SYGVQD (reference sequence). The CDR3 spans 13 residues. This sample was included in a study of cytomegalovirus exposure and HLA in healthy donors. Study background: Early on, a data release was issued that held 80 million or so unique TCRs from HLA-typed donors. Study conclusions and caveats: Sequencing had likely introduced a cluster of highly shared sequence variants as an artifact. Presence/absence analyses treated sequencing depth as roughly uniform across donors. Altogether, 160 or so TCR beta chains were recorded as cytomegalovirus-associated.

PCR primers comprised 60 Vbeta and 13 Jbeta primers. Sequencing was performed with immunoSEQ multiplex PCR; in TCRdb, only in-frame clones are kept and a portion is missing. The data contain 85,000 to 130,000 clones, 79% of them singletons. The rearrangement links TRBV10-1 to TRBJ1-5; tentatively, D is TRBD1 (6 bases). The sequence derives from a female donor in good health and CMV-seropositive. The source material was PBMCs. In nucleotides, the CDR3 is TGCGCCAGCAAGGGGGGGGAGGATCAGCCCCAGCATTTT. Translated, it gives CASKGGEDQPQHF.